The 6 T cell receptor beta chains given below trace back to one sample, sequenced in a study of regulatory T cells in long-lasting Graves disease. iRepertoire HTBI primers and Arm-PCR of CDR3 regions built TCR beta libraries. TCRdb ran MiXCR on the multiplex PCR reads and lists one entry per CDR3 protein. The sample holds around 460,000 distinct CDR3 sequences, 14% seen once. Time point of the sample: newly diagnosed GD, antithyroid drugs for less than 3 months. PBMC RNA served as the TCR library source. This sample was also put to use in a study of T cells in Graves' hyperthyroidism and ophthalmopathy.

The sample in question was peripheral blood mononuclear cells (PBMCs), obtained at new diagnosis, from a patient treated with antithyroid drugs. These receptor sequences come from a woman aged 50 to 65 with Graves disease.

This clonotype was detected only a few times. The rearrangement joins TRBV6-2 or TRBV6-3 to TRBJ2-7; 8 bases align to TRBD2. V was clipped by 8 bases and J by 4 bases; unmatched bases: 10. From germline, CDR1 is MNHEY and CDR2 SVGEGT. The CDR3 has 14 amino acids. Here the CDR3 DNA reads TGTGCCAGCCAACAGAGCGGGAGCGGGTACGAGCAGTACTTC. It specifies CASQQSGSGYEQYF.

The table lists this clonotype with many counts. V and J are TRBV30 and TRBJ1-1, with 7 bases lining up with TRBD1. The CDR3 sequence is 14 residues long. The V segment lost 2 bases and the J segment 1 base; nucleotides outside the gene matches: 4. Germline CDR1 and CDR2: GTSNPN and SVGIG (reference sequence). CDR3 protein: CAWSPRDRNTEAFF. CDR3 nucleotides: TGTGCCTGGAGTCCACGGGACAGGAACACTGAAGCTTTCTTT.

In its sample, this clonotype was seen many times. The chain employs TRBV28 and TRBJ1-5; 7 nucleotides align to TRBD1. Germline V CDR1 and CDR2: MDHEN, SYDVKM. J gave up 1 base and V 6 bases, and 6 bases lay outside the gene matches. This CDR3 is built from 15 residues. The CDR3 DNA is TGTGCCAGCAGCCTCAACAGGGGAAGCAATCAGCCCCAGCATTTT. This translates into CASSLNRGSNQPQHF.

V gene TRBV4-1 combines with J gene TRBJ2-1; D is undetermined. The end of the DNA aligns better with TRBJ2-5, so the J call may be wrong. CDR1 is MGHRA and CDR2 is YSYEKL in the germline V gene. The CDR3 extends over 14 amino acids. The CDR3: CASSQVGRLETQYF. The CDR3 DNA follows: TGCGCCAGCAGCCAAGTAGGCAGGCTGGAGACCCAGTACTTC.

The V and J genes are TRBV5-1 and TRBJ2-2; TRBD1 aligns across 11 bases. The length of the CDR3 is 17 residues. Germline assignment: CDR1 SGHRS and CDR2 YFSETQ. V was clipped by 1 base and J by 4 bases; unmatched bases: 6. Here the CDR3 reads CASSLLTGTGGTGELFF. CDR3 DNA: TGCGCCAGCAGCTTGCTAACCGGGACAGGGGGCACCGGGGAGCTGTTTTTT.

This clonotype has at least ten counts. The rearrangement joins TRBV11-2 to TRBJ2-7, with 9 bases aligning to TRBD2. V trimming: 4 bases; J trimming: 2 bases; junction bases outside the gene matches: 6. Germline lookup yields CDR1 SGHAT and CDR2 FQNNGV. The CDR3 spans 15 residues. This chain's CDR3 is CASSSRAGGPYEQYF. CDR3 DNA sequence: TGTGCCAGCAGCTCGCGGGCGGGAGGGCCCTACGAGCAGTACTTC.